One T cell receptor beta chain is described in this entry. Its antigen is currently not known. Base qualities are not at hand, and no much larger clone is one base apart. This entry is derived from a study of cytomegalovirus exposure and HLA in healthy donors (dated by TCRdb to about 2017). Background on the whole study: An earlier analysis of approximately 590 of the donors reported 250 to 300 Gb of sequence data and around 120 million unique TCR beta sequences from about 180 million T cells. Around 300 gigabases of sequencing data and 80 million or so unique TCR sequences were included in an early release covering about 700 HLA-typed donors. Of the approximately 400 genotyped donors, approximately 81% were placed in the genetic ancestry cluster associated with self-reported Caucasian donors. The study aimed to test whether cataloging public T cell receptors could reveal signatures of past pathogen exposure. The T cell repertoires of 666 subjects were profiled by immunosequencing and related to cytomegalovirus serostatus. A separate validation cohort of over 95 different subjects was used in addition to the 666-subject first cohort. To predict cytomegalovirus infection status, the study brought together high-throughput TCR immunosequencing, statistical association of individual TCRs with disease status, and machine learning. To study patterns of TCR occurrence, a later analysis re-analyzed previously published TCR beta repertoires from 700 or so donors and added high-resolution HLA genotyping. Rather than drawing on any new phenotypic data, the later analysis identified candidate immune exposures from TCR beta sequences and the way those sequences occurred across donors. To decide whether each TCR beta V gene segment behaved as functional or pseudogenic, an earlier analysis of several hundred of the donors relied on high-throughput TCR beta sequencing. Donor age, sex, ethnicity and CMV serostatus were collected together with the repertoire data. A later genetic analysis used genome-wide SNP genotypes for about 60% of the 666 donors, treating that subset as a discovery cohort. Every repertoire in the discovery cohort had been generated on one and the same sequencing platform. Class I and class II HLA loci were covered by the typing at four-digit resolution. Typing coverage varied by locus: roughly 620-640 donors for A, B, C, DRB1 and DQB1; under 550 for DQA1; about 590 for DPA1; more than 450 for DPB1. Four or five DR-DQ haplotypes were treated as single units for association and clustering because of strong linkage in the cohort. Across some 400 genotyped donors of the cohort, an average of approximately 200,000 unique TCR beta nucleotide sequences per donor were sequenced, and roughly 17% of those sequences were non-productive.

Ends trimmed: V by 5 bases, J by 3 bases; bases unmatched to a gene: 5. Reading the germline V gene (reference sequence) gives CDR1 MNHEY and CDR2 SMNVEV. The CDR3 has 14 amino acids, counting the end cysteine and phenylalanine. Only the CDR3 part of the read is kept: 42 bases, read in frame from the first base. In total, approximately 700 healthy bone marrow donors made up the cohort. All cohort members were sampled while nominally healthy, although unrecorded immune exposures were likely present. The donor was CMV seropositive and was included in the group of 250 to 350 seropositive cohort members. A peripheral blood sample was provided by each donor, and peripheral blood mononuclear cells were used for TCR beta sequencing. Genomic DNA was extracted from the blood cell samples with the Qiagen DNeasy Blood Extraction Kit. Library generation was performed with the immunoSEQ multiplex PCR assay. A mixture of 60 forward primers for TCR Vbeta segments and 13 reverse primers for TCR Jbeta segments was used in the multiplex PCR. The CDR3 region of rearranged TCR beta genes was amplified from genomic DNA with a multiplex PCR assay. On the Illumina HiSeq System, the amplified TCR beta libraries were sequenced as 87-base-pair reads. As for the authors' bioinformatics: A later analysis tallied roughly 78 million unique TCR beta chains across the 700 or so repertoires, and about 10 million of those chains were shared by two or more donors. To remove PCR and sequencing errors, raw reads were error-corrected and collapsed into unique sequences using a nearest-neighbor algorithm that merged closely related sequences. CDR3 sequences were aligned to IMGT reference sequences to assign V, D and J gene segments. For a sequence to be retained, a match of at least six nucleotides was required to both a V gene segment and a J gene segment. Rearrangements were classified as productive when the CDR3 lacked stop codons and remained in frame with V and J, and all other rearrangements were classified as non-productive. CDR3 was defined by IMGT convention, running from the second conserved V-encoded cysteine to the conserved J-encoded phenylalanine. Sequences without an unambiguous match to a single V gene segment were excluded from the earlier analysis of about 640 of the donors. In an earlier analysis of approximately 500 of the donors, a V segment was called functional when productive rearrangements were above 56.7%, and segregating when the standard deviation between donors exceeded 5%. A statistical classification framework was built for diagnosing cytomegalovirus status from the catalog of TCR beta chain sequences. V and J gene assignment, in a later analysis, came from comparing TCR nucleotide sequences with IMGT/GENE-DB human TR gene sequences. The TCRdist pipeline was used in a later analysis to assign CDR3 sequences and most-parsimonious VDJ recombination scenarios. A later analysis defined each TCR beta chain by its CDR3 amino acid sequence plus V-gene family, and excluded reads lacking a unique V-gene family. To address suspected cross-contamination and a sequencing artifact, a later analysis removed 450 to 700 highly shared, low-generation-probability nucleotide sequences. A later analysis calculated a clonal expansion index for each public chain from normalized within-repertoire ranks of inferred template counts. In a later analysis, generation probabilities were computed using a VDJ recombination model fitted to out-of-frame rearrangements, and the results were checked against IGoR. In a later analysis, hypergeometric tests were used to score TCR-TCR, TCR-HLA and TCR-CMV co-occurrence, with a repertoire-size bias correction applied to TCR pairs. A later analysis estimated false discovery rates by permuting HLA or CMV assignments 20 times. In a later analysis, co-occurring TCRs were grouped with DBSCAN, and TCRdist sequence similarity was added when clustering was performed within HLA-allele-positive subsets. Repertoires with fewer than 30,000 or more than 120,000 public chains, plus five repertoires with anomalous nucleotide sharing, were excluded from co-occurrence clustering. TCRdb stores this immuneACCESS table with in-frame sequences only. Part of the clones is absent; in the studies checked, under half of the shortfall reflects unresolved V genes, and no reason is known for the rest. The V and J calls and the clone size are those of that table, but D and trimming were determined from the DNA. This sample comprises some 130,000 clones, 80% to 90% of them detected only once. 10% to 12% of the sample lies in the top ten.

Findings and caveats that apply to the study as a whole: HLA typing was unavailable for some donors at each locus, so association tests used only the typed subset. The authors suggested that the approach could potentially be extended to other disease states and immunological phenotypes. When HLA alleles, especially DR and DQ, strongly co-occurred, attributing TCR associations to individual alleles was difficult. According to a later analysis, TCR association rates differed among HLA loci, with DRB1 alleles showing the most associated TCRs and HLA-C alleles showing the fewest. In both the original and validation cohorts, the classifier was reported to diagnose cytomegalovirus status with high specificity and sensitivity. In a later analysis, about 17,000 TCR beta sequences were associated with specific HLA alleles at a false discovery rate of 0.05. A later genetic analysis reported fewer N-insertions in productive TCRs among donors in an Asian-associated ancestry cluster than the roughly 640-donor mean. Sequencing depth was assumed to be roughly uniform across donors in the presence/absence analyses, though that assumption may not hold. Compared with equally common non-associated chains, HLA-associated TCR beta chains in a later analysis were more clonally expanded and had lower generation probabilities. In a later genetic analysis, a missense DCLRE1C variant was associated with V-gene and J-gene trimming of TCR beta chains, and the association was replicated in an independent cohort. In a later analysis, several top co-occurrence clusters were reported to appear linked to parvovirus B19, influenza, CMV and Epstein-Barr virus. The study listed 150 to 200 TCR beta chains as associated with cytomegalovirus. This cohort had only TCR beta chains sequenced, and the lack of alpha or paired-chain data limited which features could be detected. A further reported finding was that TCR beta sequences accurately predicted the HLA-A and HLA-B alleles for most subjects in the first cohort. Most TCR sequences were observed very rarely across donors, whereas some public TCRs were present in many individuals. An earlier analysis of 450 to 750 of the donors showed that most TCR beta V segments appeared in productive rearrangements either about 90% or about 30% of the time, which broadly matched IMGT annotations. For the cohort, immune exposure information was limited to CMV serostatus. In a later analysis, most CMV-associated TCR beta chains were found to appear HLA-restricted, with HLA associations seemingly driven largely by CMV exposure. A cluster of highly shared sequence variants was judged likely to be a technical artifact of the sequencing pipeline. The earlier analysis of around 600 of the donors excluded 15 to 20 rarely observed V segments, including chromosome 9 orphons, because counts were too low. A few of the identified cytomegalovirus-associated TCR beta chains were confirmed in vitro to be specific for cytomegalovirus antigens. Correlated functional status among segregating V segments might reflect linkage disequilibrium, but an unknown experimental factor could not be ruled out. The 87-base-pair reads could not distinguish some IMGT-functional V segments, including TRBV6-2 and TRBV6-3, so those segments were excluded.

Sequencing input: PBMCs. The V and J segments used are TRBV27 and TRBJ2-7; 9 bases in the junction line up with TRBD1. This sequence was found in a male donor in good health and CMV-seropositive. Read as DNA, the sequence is TGTGCCAGCAGTCCCGGACAGGGGATCTACGAGCAGTACTTC. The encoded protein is CASSPGQGIYEQYF.